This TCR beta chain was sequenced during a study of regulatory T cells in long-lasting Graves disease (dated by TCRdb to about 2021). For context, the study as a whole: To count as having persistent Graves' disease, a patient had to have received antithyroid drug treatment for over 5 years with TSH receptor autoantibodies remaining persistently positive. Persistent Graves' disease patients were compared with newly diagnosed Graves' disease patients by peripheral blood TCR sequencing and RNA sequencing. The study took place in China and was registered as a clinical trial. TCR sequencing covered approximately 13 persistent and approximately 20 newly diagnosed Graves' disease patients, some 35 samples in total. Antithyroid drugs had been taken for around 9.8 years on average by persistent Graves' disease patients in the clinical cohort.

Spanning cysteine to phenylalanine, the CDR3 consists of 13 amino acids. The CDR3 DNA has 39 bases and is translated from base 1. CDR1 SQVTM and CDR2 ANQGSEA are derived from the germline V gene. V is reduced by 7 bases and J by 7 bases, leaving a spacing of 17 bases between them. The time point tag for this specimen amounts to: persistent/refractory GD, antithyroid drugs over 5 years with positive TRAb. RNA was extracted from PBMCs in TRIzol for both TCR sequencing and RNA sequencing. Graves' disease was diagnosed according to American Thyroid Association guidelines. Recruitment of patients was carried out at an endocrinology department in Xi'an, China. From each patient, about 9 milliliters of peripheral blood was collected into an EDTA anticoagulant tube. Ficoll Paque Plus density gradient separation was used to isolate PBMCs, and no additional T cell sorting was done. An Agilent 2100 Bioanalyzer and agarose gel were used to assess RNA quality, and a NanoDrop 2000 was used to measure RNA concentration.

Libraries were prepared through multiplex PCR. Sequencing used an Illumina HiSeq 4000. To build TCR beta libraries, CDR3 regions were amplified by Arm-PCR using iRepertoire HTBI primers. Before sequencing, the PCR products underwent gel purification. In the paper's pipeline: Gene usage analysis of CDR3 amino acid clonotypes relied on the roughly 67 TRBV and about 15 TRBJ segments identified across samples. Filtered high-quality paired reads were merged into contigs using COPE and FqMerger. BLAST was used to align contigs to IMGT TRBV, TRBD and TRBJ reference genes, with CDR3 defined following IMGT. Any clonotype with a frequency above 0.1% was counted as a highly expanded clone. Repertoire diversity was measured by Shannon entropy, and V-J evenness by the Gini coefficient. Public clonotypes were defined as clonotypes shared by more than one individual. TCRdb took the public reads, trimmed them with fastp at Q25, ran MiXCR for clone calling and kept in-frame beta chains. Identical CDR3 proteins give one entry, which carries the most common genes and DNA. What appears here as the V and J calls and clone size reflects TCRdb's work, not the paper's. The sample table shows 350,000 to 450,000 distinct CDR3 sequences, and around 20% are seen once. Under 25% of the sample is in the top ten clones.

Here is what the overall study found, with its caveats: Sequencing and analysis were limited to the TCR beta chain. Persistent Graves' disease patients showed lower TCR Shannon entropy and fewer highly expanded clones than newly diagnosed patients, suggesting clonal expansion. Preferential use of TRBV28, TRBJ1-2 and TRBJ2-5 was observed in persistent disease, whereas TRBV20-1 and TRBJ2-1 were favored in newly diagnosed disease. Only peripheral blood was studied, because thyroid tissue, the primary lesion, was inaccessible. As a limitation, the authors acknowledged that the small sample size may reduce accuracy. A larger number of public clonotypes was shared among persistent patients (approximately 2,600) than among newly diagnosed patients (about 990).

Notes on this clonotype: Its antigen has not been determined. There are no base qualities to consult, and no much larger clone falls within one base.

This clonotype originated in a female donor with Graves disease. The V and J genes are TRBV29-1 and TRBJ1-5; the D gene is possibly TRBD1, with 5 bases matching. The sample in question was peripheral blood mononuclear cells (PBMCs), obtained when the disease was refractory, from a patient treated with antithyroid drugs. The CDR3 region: CSALEGSGQPQHF. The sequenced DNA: TGCAGCGCTTTGGAGGGTTCAGGGCAGCCCCAGCATTTT.